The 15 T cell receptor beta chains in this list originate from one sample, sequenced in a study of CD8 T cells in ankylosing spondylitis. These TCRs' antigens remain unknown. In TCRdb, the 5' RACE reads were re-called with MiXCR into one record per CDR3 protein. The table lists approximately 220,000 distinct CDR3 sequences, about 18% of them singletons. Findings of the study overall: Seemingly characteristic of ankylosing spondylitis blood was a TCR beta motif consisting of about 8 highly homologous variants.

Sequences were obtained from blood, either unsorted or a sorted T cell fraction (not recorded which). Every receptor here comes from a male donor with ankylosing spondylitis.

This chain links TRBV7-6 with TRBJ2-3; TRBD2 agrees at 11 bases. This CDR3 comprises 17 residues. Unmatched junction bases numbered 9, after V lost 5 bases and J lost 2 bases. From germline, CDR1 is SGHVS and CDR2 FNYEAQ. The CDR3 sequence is CASSPTGTSGNTDTQYF. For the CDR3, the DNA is TGTGCCAGCAGCCCTACCGGGACTAGCGGCAACACAGATACGCAGTATTTT.

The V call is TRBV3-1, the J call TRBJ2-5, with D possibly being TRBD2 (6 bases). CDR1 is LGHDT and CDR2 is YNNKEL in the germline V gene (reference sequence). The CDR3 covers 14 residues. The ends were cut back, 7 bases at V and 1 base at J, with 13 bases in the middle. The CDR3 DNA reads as TGTGCCAGCACGGAGGGAGGTCCCCAAGAGACCCAGTACTTC. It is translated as CASTEGGPQETQYF.

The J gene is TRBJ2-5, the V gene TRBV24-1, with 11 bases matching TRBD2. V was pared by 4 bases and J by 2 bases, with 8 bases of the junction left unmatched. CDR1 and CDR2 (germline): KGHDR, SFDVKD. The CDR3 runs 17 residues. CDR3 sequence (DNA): TGTGCCACCAGTGACGCTGGGACTAGCGGAGGACAAGAGACCCAGTACTTC. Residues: CATSDAGTSGGQETQYF.

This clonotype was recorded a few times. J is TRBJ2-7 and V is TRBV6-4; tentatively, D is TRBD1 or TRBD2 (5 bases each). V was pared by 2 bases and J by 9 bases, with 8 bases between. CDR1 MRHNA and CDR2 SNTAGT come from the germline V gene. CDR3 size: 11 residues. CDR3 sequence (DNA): TGTGCCAGCAGTGACGGGGGAGTGCAGTACTTC. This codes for CASSDGGVQYF.

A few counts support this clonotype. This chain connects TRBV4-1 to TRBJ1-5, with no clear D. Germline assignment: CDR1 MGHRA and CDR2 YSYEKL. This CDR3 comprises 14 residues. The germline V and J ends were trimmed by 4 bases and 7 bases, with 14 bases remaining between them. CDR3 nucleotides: TGCGCCAGCAGCCCTTCAGCGGGGTTCCAGCCCCAGCATTTT. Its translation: CASSPSAGFQPQHF.

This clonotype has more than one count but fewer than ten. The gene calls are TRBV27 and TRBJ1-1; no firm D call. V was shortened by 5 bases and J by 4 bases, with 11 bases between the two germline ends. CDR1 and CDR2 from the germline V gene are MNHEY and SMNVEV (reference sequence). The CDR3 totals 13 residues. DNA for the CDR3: TGTGCCAGCAGTCTCTCACAGTTCACTGAAGCTTTCTTT. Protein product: CASSLSQFTEAFF.

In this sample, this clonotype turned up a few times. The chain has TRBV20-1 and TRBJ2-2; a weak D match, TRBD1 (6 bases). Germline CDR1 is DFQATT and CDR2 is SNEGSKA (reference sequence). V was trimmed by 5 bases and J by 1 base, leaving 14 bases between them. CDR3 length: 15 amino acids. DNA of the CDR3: TGCAGTGCTCTGCCCCTGGACAGGAACACCGGGGAGCTGTTTTTT. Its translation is CSALPLDRNTGELFF.

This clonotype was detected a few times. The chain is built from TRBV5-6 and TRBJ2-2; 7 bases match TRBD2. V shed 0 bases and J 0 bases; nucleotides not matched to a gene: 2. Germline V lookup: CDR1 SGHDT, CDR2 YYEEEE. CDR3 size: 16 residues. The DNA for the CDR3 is TGTGCCAGCAGCTTGGCGGGGGGACCGAACACCGGGGAGCTGTTTTTT. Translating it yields CASSLAGGPNTGELFF.

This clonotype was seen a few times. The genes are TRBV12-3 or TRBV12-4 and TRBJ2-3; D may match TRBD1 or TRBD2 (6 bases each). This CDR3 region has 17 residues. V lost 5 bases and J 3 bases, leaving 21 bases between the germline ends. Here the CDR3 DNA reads TGTGCCAGCAGTGATATCGGGGGCAGGGGTTTGACAGATACGCAGTATTTT. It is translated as CASSDIGGRGLTDTQYF.

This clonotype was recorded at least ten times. CDR3 nucleotides: TGTGCCAGCAGTTTATGGGGCAATGAGCAGTTCTTC. As protein: CASSLWGNEQFF. The rearrangement uses TRBV28 and TRBJ2-1; D unresolved. The CDR3 is 12 residues long. Trimming cost V 0 bases and J 6 bases, with 3 bases left between them. Germline CDR1 is MDHEN and CDR2 is SYDVKM.

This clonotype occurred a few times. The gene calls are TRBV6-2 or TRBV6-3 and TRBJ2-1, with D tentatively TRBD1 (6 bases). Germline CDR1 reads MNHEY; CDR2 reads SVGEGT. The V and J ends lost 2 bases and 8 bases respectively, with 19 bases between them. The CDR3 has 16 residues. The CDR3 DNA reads TGTGCCAGCAGTTACCTAGGGACAAGCTTTAGGGATGAGCAGTTCTTC. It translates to CASSYLGTSFRDEQFF.

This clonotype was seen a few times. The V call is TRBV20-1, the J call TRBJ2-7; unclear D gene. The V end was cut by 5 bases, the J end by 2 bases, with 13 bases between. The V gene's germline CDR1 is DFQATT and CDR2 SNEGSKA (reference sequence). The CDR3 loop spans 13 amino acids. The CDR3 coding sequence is TGCAGTGCTTCCTCTACAAATACCTACGAGCAGTACTTC. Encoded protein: CSASSTNTYEQYF.

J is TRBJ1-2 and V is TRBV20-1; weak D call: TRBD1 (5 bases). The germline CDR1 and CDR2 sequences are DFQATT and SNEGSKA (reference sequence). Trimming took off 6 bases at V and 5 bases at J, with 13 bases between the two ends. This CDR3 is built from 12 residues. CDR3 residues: CSASAGGYGYTF. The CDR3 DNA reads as TGCAGTGCCTCGGCCGGGGGTTATGGCTACACCTTC.

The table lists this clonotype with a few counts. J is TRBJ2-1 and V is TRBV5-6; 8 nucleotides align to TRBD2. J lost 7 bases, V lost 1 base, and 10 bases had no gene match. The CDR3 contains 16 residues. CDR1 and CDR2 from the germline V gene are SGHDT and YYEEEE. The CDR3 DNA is TGTGCCAGCAGCTTGATTATCGGGAGGGCAGATAATGAGCAGTTCTTC. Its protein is CASSLIIGRADNEQFF.

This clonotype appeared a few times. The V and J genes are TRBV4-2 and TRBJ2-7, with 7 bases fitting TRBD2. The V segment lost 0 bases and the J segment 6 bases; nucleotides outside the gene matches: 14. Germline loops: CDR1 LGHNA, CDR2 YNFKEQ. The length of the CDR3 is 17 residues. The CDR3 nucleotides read TGTGCCAGCAGCCAAGACCCCGCGGGGGTGGGAGCGGGCGAGCAGTACTTC. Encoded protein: CASSQDPAGVGAGEQYF.